One and the same sample provided the 23 T cell receptor beta chains below, sequenced in a study of CD4 and CD8 cells across lung adenocarcinoma regions. TCRdb reanalysed the PCR reads using MiXCR and keeps one entry per CDR3 protein. The sample has fewer than 25,000 distinct CDR3 sequences, over 50% seen once. The sample taken for sequencing was CD8+ T cells from the center of a lung tumor. Receptor source: a female donor with lung adenocarcinoma. The CD4 and CD8 labels of this study may be unreliable.

The chain recombines TRBV27 with TRBJ2-5; D uncertain. CDR3 length: 13 residues. Germline V gene lookup returns CDR1 MNHEY and CDR2 SMNVEV (reference sequence). Trimming left V 6 bases short and J 11 bases short, with 19 bases between. The CDR3 region is CASRGLGENVQYF. The CDR3 DNA reads TGTGCCAGCAGAGGGCTTGGAGAAAACGTTCAGTACTTC.

This chain joins TRBV20-1 and TRBJ2-4, with D tentatively TRBD1 or TRBD2 (5 bases each). V was clipped by 5 bases and J by 13 bases, with 33 bases between them. This CDR3 is 17 amino acids long. Germline CDR1 is DFQATT and CDR2 is SNEGSKA (reference sequence). The CDR3, as DNA: TGCAGTGCTTCCGGGATCGGCGGGCACCGGGACCAAAACACCCAGTACTTC. This codes for CSASGIGGHRDQNTQYF.

This clonotype was counted ten times or more. The chain combines TRBV6-5 with TRBJ2-7; no clear D. The germline V and J ends were trimmed by 7 bases and 2 bases, with 12 bases remaining between them. Germline V gives CDR1 MNHEY, CDR2 SVGAGI. This CDR3 comprises 13 residues. This CDR3 is CASNLDRAYEQYF. CDR3 coding DNA: TGTGCCAGCAATTTGGACCGTGCCTACGAGCAGTACTTC.

As to this clonotype: An end of the junction does not agree with germline; a read error may underlie this. CDR3 amino acids: CASSWAREDETQYF. The CDR3 coding sequence is TGCGCGAGCAGCTGGGCCCGCGAGGATGAGACGCAGTATTTC. The chain has TRBV5-1 and TRBJ2-3, with no clear D. The CDR3 is 14 residues long. Germline V gene lookup returns CDR1 SGHRS and CDR2 YFSETQ.

The chain uses TRBV5-1 and TRBJ2-3; 11 positions match TRBD2. The J call could be wrong; TRBJ2-2 is a better fit for the DNA end. The CDR3 runs to 17 residues. The germline CDR1 and CDR2 sequences are SGHRS and YFSETQ. CDR3: CASSLEGTSGSTETLFF. The CDR3 region has the DNA TGCGCCAGCAGCTTGGAAGGGACTAGCGGTAGCACAGAGACGCTGTTTTTT.

The J gene is TRBJ1-2, the V gene TRBV6-2 or TRBV6-3; D is unresolved. Germline V gene lookup returns CDR1 MNHEY and CDR2 SVGEGT. This CDR3 comprises 17 residues. The V gene lost 7 bases and the J gene lost 3 bases, with 24 bases spanning the gap. DNA of the CDR3: TGTGCCAGCACCGACCCCCCCGGAGGGTACCTTTACTATGGCTACACCTTC. Translated: CASTDPPGGYLYYGYTF.

This rearrangement joins TRBV10-1 to TRBJ2-2; D unresolved. TRBJ2-7 matches the DNA end more closely, so the J call is doubtful. The germline gives CDR1 WNHNN, CDR2 SYGVQD (reference sequence). This CDR3 contains 15 residues. CDR3 nucleotides: TGCGCCAGCAGTGATGTACAGCCGAACACCGGGGAGCAGTACTTC. The encoded protein is CASSDVQPNTGEQYF.

V is TRBV18 and J is TRBJ2-5; D gene unclear. Trimming pared 0 bases from V and 5 bases from J, leaving 10 bases between. CDR3 length equals 14 residues. CDR1 is KGHSH, CDR2 LQKENI, per germline. The CDR3 region is CASSPPVIRETQYF. CDR3 sequence (DNA): TGTGCCAGCTCACCACCGGTCATAAGGGAGACCCAGTACTTC.

This chain joins TRBV6-4 and TRBJ2-1; TRBD2 matches 7 bases. V shed 3 bases and J 7 bases; nucleotides not matched to a gene: 6. The germline gives CDR1 MRHNA, CDR2 SNTAGT. The CDR3 has 14 residues. For the CDR3, the DNA is TGTGCCAGCAGTGAGGCGGGAGAGGCAAATGAGCAGTTCTTC. Protein: CASSEAGEANEQFF.

Points on this clonotype: Germline and junction disagree at one end, which may indicate a read error. The chain joins TRBV10-2 to TRBJ2-3; D is perhaps TRBD1 or TRBD2 (5 bases each). The CDR3 is 14 residues long. Germline assignment: CDR1 WSHSY and CDR2 SAAADI. The chain's CDR3 is CASQGGRDPDTQYF. The CDR3 DNA reads as TGCGCGAGCCAGGGCGGGCGTGACCCAGATACGCAGTACTTT.

The V call is TRBV4-1, the J call TRBJ2-3, with 12 bases lining up with TRBD1. The germline CDR1 and CDR2 sequences are MGHRA and YSYEKL. With V trimmed by 3 bases and J by 2 bases, 21 bases remained unmatched. The CDR3 has 22 amino acids. The CDR3 loop is CASSHPSLGQGASEGLTDTQYF. The CDR3 DNA sequence: TGCGCCAGCAGCCATCCCTCCCTGGGACAGGGGGCGAGTGAGGGACTCACAGATACGCAGTATTTT.

This clonotype was picked up many times. The CDR3 DNA reads TGTGCCATCAGTGATTGGGGTAAGGATGAAGCTTTCTTT. This encodes CAISDWGKDEAFF. The chain couples TRBV10-3 to TRBJ1-1; D unresolved. V lost 3 bases, J lost 7 bases, and 12 bases lay in between. There are 13 residues in the CDR3. Germline CDR1 reads ENHRY; CDR2 reads SYGVKD.

Only a few counts were recorded for this clonotype. V usage is TRBV14 and J usage is TRBJ2-1; D tentatively fits TRBD1 or TRBD2 (5 bases each). The CDR3 consists of 15 residues. With 1 base removed from V and 9 bases from J, the gap between germline ends came to 16 bases. In germline, CDR1 is SGHDN, CDR2 FVKESK. CDR3 coding DNA: TGTGCCAGCAGCCAAGGGGGGTCCCTTCGCAGTGAGCAGTTCTTC. Its protein product is CASSQGGSLRSEQFF.

CDR3 nucleotide sequence: TGTGCCAGCAGTTATTCCGCGGGTAGCTCTGGGGCCAACGTCCTGACTTTC. This codes for CASSYSAGSSGANVLTF. The chain links TRBV6-5 to TRBJ2-6; perhaps TRBD2 as D (5 bases). In germline, CDR1 is MNHEY, CDR2 SVGAGI. V was clipped by 3 bases and J by 0 bases, with 12 bases between them. The CDR3 contains 17 residues.

The chain joins TRBV2 to TRBJ2-4; TRBD2 agrees at 10 bases. CDR3 size: 16 residues. Trimming at V came to 2 bases and at J to 9 bases, leaving 10 bases not matched to a gene. CDR1 and CDR2 from the germline V gene are SNHLY and FYNNEI. The CDR3 DNA follows: TGTGCCAGCAGTGAAAGGTCTAGCGGGAGTGGGAGCATTCAGTACTTC. Residues: CASSERSSGSGSIQYF.

This clonotype has ten or more counts. The V call is TRBV2, the J call TRBJ2-3; 10 positions match TRBD2. There are 17 residues in the CDR3. V lost 3 bases to trimming and J lost 2 bases; unmatched junction nucleotides: 8. Germline CDR1 reads SNHLY; CDR2 reads FYNNEI. For the CDR3, the DNA is TGTGCCAGCAGTGATCATTCCCTAGCGGGAGTCACAGATACGCAGTATTTT. This encodes CASSDHSLAGVTDTQYF.

The V and J genes are TRBV7-3 and TRBJ2-2; a possible D gene is TRBD2 (7 bases). Trimming shortened V by 6 bases and J by 5 bases, and 10 bases separated the two germline ends. Germline CDR1 SGHTA, CDR2 FQGTGA. CDR3 length: 13 amino acids. This CDR3 is CASRGGVTGELFF. The CDR3 DNA sequence: TGTGCCAGCAGAGGGGGGGTAACCGGGGAGCTGTTTTTT.

This rearrangement joins TRBV5-6 to TRBJ2-5; 10 nucleotides align to TRBD1. Unmatched junction bases numbered 4, after V lost 0 bases and J lost 5 bases. The CDR3 runs 15 residues. Germline values: CDR1 SGHDT, CDR2 YYEEEE. The CDR3 sequence: CASSLAGQGPETQYF. The CDR3, as DNA: TGTGCCAGCAGCTTGGCGGGACAGGGGCCCGAGACCCAGTACTTC.

A note on this clonotype: The junction differs from germline at one of its ends, possibly a read error. This chain links TRBV10-3 with TRBJ2-3; 12 bases are shared with TRBD2. The CDR3 is made up of 16 amino acids. Looked up from germline, CDR1 is ENHRY and CDR2 is SYGVKD. CDR3 amino acids: CAISSRTSGIPDTQYF. The CDR3 nucleotides read TGTGCCATCAGTTCCAGGACTAGCGGGATCCCAGATACCCAGTACTTT.

A note on this clonotype: At one end, the junction sequence differs from germline, possibly due to a read error. This chain uses TRBV6-1 with TRBJ2-3; D might be TRBD1 (6 bases). Per the germline V gene, CDR1 is MNHNS and CDR2 is SASEGT. This CDR3 region has 14 residues. The CDR3 bases are TGTGCCGGCATAGGGGGTCCAGAGGAAGATACGCAGTATTTC. Encoded protein: CAGIGGPEEDTQYF.

This rearrangement joins TRBV6-1 to TRBJ2-2; either TRBD1 or TRBD2 may supply D (5 bases each). The J call may not be correct, given that the DNA end is closer to TRBJ2-3. CDR1 and CDR2 from the germline V gene are MNHNS and SASEGT. The CDR3 runs to 13 residues. This CDR3 reads CASSIQGTGEQYF. CDR3 DNA: TGTGCCAGCAGCATACAAGGGACCGGGGAGCAGTATTTT.

A remark on this clonotype: The junction departs from the called germline gene at one end, perhaps through a read error. The chain links TRBV10-1 to TRBJ2-2; no firm D call. Looked up from germline, CDR1 is WNHNN and CDR2 is SYGVQD (reference sequence). The CDR3 contains 15 residues. CDR3 nucleotides: TGCGCCATGGAACTCGAGGCTGGGAACACAGAGAAGCTGTATTTT. Residues: CAMELEAGNTEKLYF.

V gene TRBV27 combines with J gene TRBJ1-2; D is perhaps TRBD1 (6 bases). The CDR3 contains 13 residues. V lost 2 bases, J lost 6 bases, and 10 bases lay in between. Per germline, CDR1 MNHEY and CDR2 SMNVEV (reference sequence). The CDR3 bases are TGTGCCAGCAGTTTACAGGGGCGGAATGGCTACACCTTC. Its protein product is CASSLQGRNGYTF.